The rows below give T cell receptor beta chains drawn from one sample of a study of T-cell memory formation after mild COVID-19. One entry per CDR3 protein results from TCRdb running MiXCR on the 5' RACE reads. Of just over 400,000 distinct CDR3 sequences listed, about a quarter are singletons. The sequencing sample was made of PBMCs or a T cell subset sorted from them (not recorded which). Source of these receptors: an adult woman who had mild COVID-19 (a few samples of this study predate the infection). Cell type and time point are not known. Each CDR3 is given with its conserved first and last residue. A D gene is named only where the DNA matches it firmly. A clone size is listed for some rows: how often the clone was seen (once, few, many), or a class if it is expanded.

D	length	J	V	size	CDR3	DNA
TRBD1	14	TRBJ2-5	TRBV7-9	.	CASSSDRAVETQYF	TGTGCCAGCAGCTCTGACAGGGCCGTGGAGACCCAGTACTTC
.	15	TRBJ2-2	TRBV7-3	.	CASSFDTTGTGELFF	TGTGCCAGCAGCTTCGACACTACTGGGACCGGGGAGCTGTTTTTT
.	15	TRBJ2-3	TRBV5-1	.	CASSLTPSGTDTQYF	TGCGCCAGCAGCTTGACACCCTCCGGCACAGATACGCAGTATTTT
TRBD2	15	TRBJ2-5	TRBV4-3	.	CASRQEATSVKTQYF	TGCGCCAGCAGACAAGAGGCTACTAGCGTGAAGACCCAGTACTTC
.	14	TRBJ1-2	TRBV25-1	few	CASSPTNSADGYTF	TGTGCCAGCAGTCCTACCAATAGTGCGGATGGCTACACCTTC
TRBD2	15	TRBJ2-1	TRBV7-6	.	CASSPASGRDNEQFF	TGTGCCAGCAGCCCCGCCAGCGGGAGAGACAATGAGCAGTTCTTC
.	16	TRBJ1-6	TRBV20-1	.	CSAPGGAGRRAETLHF	TGCAGTGCTCCCGGAGGGGCGGGGCGACGCGCGGAGACCCTCCACTTT
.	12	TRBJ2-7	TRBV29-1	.	CSVLTDRGEQYF	TGCAGCGTGCTAACGGACAGAGGCGAGCAGTACTTC
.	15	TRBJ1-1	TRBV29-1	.	CSVEDFYATRSEAFF	TGCAGCGTTGAAGATTTTTATGCCACGCGGTCAGAAGCTTTCTTT
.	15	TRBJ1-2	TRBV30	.	CAWSEFTGPGYGYTF	TGTGCCTGGAGTGAGTTTACAGGCCCGGGCTATGGCTACACCTTC
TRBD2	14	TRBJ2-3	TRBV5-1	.	CASSREGDRATQYF	TGCGCCAGCAGCCGGGAGGGCGACCGCGCTACGCAGTATTTT
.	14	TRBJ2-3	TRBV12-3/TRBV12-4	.	CASSGGSSRWAQYF	TGTGCCAGCAGTGGGGGTTCCAGCCGTTGGGCGCAGTATTTT
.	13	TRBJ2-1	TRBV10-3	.	CAITGLTNNEQFF	TGTGCCATCACGGGGCTAACAAACAATGAGCAGTTCTTC
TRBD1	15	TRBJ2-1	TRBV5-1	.	CASSSMDRGYNEQFF	TGCGCCAGCAGCTCCATGGACAGGGGGTACAATGAGCAGTTCTTC
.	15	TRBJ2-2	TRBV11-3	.	CASSPQGGSTGELFF	TGTGCCAGCAGCCCACAGGGGGGGAGCACCGGGGAGCTGTTTTTT
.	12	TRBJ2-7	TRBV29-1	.	CSVARDGYEQYF	TGCAGCGTGGCGCGGGACGGGTACGAGCAGTACTTC
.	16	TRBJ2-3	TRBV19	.	CASSKTLPGGTDTQYF	TGTGCCAGTAGTAAGACCCTCCCGGGTGGGACAGATACGCAGTATTTT
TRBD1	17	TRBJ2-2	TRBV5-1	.	CASSRQGQDLNTGELFF	TGCGCCAGCAGCCGGCAGGGACAGGACCTGAACACCGGGGAGCTGTTTTTT
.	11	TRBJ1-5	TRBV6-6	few	CASSYEGPQHF	TGTGCCAGCAGTTATGAGGGGCCCCAGCATTTT
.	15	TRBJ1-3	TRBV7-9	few	CASSLESNSGNTIYF	TGTGCCAGCAGCTTAGAGTCCAACTCTGGAAACACCATATATTTT
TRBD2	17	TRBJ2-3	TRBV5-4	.	CASSTRLAGLSTDTQYF	TGTGCCAGCAGCACTAGACTAGCGGGGCTTAGCACAGATACGCAGTATTTT
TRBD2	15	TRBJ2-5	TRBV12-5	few	CASGLQTSGQETQYF	TGTGCTAGTGGTTTACAGACTAGCGGTCAAGAGACCCAGTACTTC
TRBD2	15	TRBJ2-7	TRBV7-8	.	CASSLVGGSFNEQYF	TGTGCCAGCAGCTTAGTGGGCGGGAGTTTCAACGAGCAGTACTTC
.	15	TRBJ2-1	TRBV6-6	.	CASRTQINSYNEQFF	TGTGCCAGCAGAACACAGATAAACTCCTACAATGAGCAGTTCTTC
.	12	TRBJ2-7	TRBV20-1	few	CSARDQTYEQYF	TGCAGTGCTAGGGACCAGACCTACGAGCAGTACTTC
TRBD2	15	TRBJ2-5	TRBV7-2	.	CASSFVSLAGGDQYF	TGTGCCAGCAGCTTCGTATCGTTAGCGGGAGGGGACCAGTACTTC
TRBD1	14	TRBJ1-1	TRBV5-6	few	CASSLAPGGIEAFF	TGTGCCAGCAGCTTGGCCCCAGGGGGCATTGAAGCTTTCTTT
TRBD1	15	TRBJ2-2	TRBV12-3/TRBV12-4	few	CASRGQGVNTGELFF	TGTGCCAGCAGGGGACAGGGAGTGAACACCGGGGAGCTGTTTTTT
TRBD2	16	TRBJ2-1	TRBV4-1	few	CASSQTSGRAFYEQFF	TGCGCCAGCAGCCAAACAAGCGGGAGGGCCTTCTATGAGCAGTTCTTC
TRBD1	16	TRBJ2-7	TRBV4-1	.	CASSQEGTGGNYEQYF	TGCGCCAGCAGCCAAGAGGGGACAGGGGGGAACTACGAGCAGTACTTC
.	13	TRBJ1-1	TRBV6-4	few	CASSARENTEAFF	TGTGCCAGCAGTGCTCGGGAGAACACTGAAGCTTTCTTT
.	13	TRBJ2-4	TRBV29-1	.	CSVRDVAKNIQYF	TGCAGCGTCAGAGACGTAGCCAAAAACATTCAGTACTTC
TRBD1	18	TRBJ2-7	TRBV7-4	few	CASRPPRYPTGESYEQYF	TGTGCCAGCAGACCGCCTAGGTACCCGACAGGGGAATCCTACGAGCAGTACTTC
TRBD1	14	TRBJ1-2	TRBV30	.	CAWSTGAGNYGYTF	TGTGCCTGGAGTACAGGGGCTGGTAACTATGGCTACACCTTC
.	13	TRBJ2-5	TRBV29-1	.	CSVEGDIQETQYF	TGCAGCGTTGAGGGGGACATCCAAGAGACCCAGTACTTC
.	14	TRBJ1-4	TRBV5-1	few	CASSSSTGYEKLFF	TGCGCCAGCAGCTCGTCTACGGGGTACGAAAAACTGTTTTTT
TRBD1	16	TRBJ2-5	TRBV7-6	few	CASSLAGDRDQETQYF	TGTGCCAGCAGCTTAGCGGGGGACAGGGACCAAGAGACCCAGTACTTC
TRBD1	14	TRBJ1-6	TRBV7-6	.	CASSIAGQGSPLHF	TGTGCCAGCAGCATCGCTGGACAGGGATCACCCCTCCACTTT
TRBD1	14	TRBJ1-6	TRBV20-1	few	CSARDRDRWAPLHF	TGCAGTGCTAGAGATAGGGACAGGTGGGCACCCCTCCACTTT
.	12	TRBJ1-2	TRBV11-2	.	CASSGENYGYTF	TGTGCCAGCAGTGGGGAGAACTATGGCTACACCTTC
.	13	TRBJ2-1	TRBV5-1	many	CASSLASGNEQFF	TGTGCCAGCAGCTTAGCGAGCGGGAATGAGCAGTTCTTC
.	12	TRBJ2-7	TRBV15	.	CATSLEGDSRYF	TGTGCCACCAGCCTTGAGGGCGATTCTCGGTACTTC
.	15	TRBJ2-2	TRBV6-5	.	CASSYAPPRPGELFF	TGTGCCAGCAGTTACGCCCCCCCGCGACCCGGGGAGCTGTTTTTT
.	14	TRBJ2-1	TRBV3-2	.	CASSLDKGGNEQFF	TGTGCCAGCAGCCTTGATAAGGGCGGCAATGAGCAGTTCTTC
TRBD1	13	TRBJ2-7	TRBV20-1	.	CSFRTGGTYEQYF	TGCAGTTTCAGGACAGGGGGAACCTACGAGCAGTACTTC
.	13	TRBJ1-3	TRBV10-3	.	CAISESHGNTIYF	TGTGCCATCAGTGAGTCTCATGGAAACACCATATATTTT